The 23 T cell receptor beta chains below were found in one sample sequenced in a study of blood T cell repertoires in COVID-19. Profiled with immunoSEQ multiplex PCR; TCRdb holds only in-frame clones, not every one. Of tens of thousands of clones detected, around nine tenths appear once; the ten largest clones hold under 8.5%. Sequenced: peripheral blood. The receptors here all came from a man older than 75 with active or convalescent COVID-19.

J is TRBJ2-3 and V is TRBV15, with 9 bases matching TRBD2. The CDR3 has 17 amino acids. Germline trimming cut 4 bases from V and 1 base from J; bases unmatched to any gene: 9. The germline V gene encodes CDR1 LNHNV and CDR2 YYDKDF (reference sequence). CDR3 sequence (DNA): TGTGCCACCAGCAAGGCCCTCTTAGCGGGGGGCACAGATACGCAGTATTTT. The encoded protein is CATSKALLAGGTDTQYF.

This clone was detected only a few times. The gene calls are TRBV7-3 and TRBJ1-1; 8 nucleotides match TRBD1. Trimming cost V 5 bases and J 4 bases; bases outside gene matches: 6. Germline CDR1 is SGHTA and CDR2 is FQGTGA. CDR3 length: 14 residues. CDR3 coding DNA: TGTGCCAGCAGCCAGGGGGCGCAGGGCACTGAAGCTTTCTTT. The encoded protein is CASSQGAQGTEAFF.

The rearrangement links TRBV6-1 to TRBJ1-2; 9 nucleotides match TRBD1. With V trimmed by 3 bases and J by 6 bases, 14 bases remained unmatched. The length of the CDR3 is 17 residues. Germline V gene lookup returns CDR1 MNHNS and CDR2 SASEGT. The CDR3 DNA sequence: TGTGCCAGCAGTGACGCCCGGGACAGGGTGGGTGAGGATGGCTACACCTTC. It encodes CASSDARDRVGEDGYTF.

This chain links TRBV21-1 with TRBJ2-7; the table's D call of TRBD2 was not tested on the DNA. TRBV21-1 is an annotated pseudogene. The CDR3 totals 19 residues. This chain's CDR3 is CASSHLDRRTSGRSYEQYV. Here the CDR3 DNA reads TGTGCCAGCAGCCATCTGGACAGGAGGACTAGCGGGAGATCCTACGAGCAGTACGTC.

In this sample, this clone turned up once. CDR3 sequence reads: CASSESGRASGEQFF. CDR3 DNA sequence: TGCGCCAGCAGCGAGAGCGGGAGGGCCTCCGGTGAGCAGTTCTTC. This sequence joins TRBV5-1 and TRBJ2-1, with 10 bases matching TRBD2. V lost 4 bases to trimming and J lost 9 bases; unmatched junction nucleotides: 10. Per the germline V gene, CDR1 is SGHRS and CDR2 is YFSETQ. This CDR3 has 15 residues. Using reference TRBV5-1 and TRBJ2-1 for the parts outside the CDR3, the full variable domain is KAGVTQTPRYLIKTRGQQVTLSCSPISGHRSVSWYQQTPGQGLQFLFEYFSETQRNKGNFPGRFSGRQFSNSRSEMNVSTLELGDSALYLCASSESGRASGEQFFGPGTRLTVL.

This rearrangement joins TRBV7-2 to TRBJ1-1; possible D gene TRBD1, 5 bases. V shed 3 bases and J shed 2 bases, with 13 bases lying between them. The CDR3 covers 15 residues. CDR1 SGHTA and CDR2 FQGNSA come from the germline V gene. The CDR3: CASSLHRGGNTEAFF. CDR3 nucleotide sequence: TGTGCCAGCAGCTTGCACCGGGGGGGAAACACTGAAGCTTTCTTT.

This clone occurred once. Written as DNA, the CDR3 is TGTGCCAGCAGCCCACAGGGGGCATATGGCAATCAGCCCCAGCATTTT. Its protein product is CASSPQGAYGNQPQHF. The rearrangement links TRBV27 to TRBJ1-5; 9 nucleotides line up with TRBD1. The CDR3 totals 16 residues. Germline CDR1 is MNHEY and CDR2 is SMNVEV (reference sequence). The junction had 8 bases not matched to a gene; V was cut back by 6 bases and J by 2 bases.

The chain is built from TRBV6-5 and TRBJ1-5; the D gene is possibly TRBD1 (5 bases). Trimming stripped 0 bases from V and 11 bases from J, with 11 bases between. The germline CDR1 and CDR2 sequences are MNHEY and SVGAGI. The CDR3 covers 13 residues. The CDR3 nucleotides read TGTGCCAGCAGTTACTCGATAGCGGGGGCCCAGCATTTT. It yields the protein CASSYSIAGAQHF.

The chain joins TRBV6-5 to TRBJ1-5, with D perhaps matching TRBD1 (5 bases). V was cut by 5 bases and J by 0 bases, with 8 bases left in between. The CDR3 loop spans 14 amino acids. Looked up from germline, CDR1 is MNHEY and CDR2 is SVGAGI. The CDR3 DNA sequence: TGTGCCAGCAGTCCAGGGAATAGCAATCAGCCCCAGCATTTT. Residues: CASSPGNSNQPQHF.

The chain recombines TRBV5-1 with TRBJ2-1, with 8 bases lining up with TRBD1. V shed 4 bases and J 6 bases; nucleotides not matched to a gene: 6. Germline lookup yields CDR1 SGHRS and CDR2 YFSETQ. The CDR3 covers 14 residues. CDR3 sequence reads: CASSQWTGRNEQFF. DNA of the CDR3: TGCGCCAGCAGCCAATGGACAGGGCGCAATGAGCAGTTCTTC. The whole variable domain, filled in from reference TRBV5-1 and TRBJ2-1, reads KAGVTQTPRYLIKTRGQQVTLSCSPISGHRSVSWYQQTPGQGLQFLFEYFSETQRNKGNFPGRFSGRQFSNSRSEMNVSTLELGDSALYLCASSQWTGRNEQFFGPGTRLTVL.

This clone was seen more than once but under ten times. This chain links TRBV29-1 with TRBJ1-5, with a weak D call TRBD1 (5 bases). V was clipped by 6 bases and J by 2 bases, with 14 bases between them. From germline, CDR1 is SQVTM and CDR2 ANQGSEA. The CDR3 is 14 amino acids. The CDR3, as DNA: TGCAGCGTGGGAGGGGATTCGGGCAATCAGCCCCAGCATTTT. Its protein product is CSVGGDSGNQPQHF.

Comments on this clone: One junction end does not reproduce the germline sequence, and a read error may be involved. This sequence joins TRBV2 and TRBJ2-3; a possible D gene is TRBD1 (5 bases). CDR3 length: 13 residues. The germline CDR1 and CDR2 sequences are SNHLY and FYNNEI. DNA of the CDR3: TGTGCCAGCAGTGACCCCCTCGCACCCTACAGGAATTTT. Translated, it gives CASSDPLAPYRNF.

The chain has TRBV19 and TRBJ1-6; 8 bases align to TRBD1. The CDR3 contains 16 residues. Germline CDR1 LNHDA, CDR2 SQIVND (reference sequence). J gave up 10 bases and V 7 bases, and 15 bases lay outside the gene matches. In DNA, the CDR3 is TGTGCCAGTAAGGACAGGGCGTCCGGGGACCGCTCACCCCTCCACTTT. This codes for CASKDRASGDRSPLHF.

The chain is built from TRBV14 and TRBJ2-3, with D possibly being TRBD2 (5 bases). Germline V lookup: CDR1 SGHDN, CDR2 FVKESK. The V end was cut by 3 bases, the J end by 5 bases, with 33 bases between. The CDR3 has 21 residues. This chain's CDR3 is CASSHPKGTRAIWKGEDTQYF. The CDR3 coding sequence is TGTGCCAGCAGCCACCCCAAGGGCACCCGGGCAATTTGGAAGGGAGAAGATACGCAGTATTTT.

This chain uses TRBV30 with TRBJ2-2; D ambiguous. Trimming pared 0 bases from V and 0 bases from J, leaving 11 bases between. The CDR3 runs to 16 residues. CDR1 and CDR2 from the germline V gene are GTSNPN and SVGIG (reference sequence). The CDR3 DNA follows: TGTGCCTGGAGTGTACGTCTACTGACGAACACCGGGGAGCTGTTTTTT. Protein product: CAWSVRLLTNTGELFF.

The J gene is TRBJ2-2, the V gene TRBV27; D is unresolved. V dropped 5 bases and J dropped 7 bases, with 11 bases sitting between them. The germline V gene has CDR1 MNHEY and CDR2 SMNVEV (reference sequence). This CDR3 has 13 amino acids. The CDR3: CASSLLYGGELFF. The CDR3 bases are TGTGCCAGCAGTCTCCTTTACGGCGGGGAGCTGTTTTTT.

The chain employs TRBV10-3 and TRBJ1-2; a possible D gene is TRBD1 (6 bases). This CDR3 region has 14 residues. In germline, CDR1 is ENHRY, CDR2 SYGVKD. Trimming left V 4 bases short and J 3 bases short, with 12 bases between. The chain's CDR3 is CAISGGGSDYGYTF. CDR3 sequence (DNA): TGTGCCATCAGTGGGGGGGGCTCGGACTATGGCTACACCTTC.

The chain links TRBV6-5 to TRBJ1-4; 7 nucleotides align to TRBD1. CDR1 is MNHEY and CDR2 is SVGAGI in the germline V gene. This CDR3 is 14 amino acids long. Trimming took 8 bases from V and 0 from J; bases not matched to a gene: 3. The CDR3 coding sequence is TGTGCCAGCTCTAGGGGGCCAACTAATGAAAAACTGTTTTTT. Residues: CASSRGPTNEKLFF.

The chain has TRBV5-1 and TRBJ1-1; 10 positions agree with TRBD1. With V trimmed by 3 bases and J by 4 bases, 18 bases remained unmatched. The CDR3 is made up of 19 amino acids. CDR1 and CDR2 (germline): SGHRS, YFSETQ. This CDR3 reads CASSWGVGTGAGLGTEAFF. The CDR3 coding sequence is TGCGCCAGCAGCTGGGGGGTTGGGACAGGGGCAGGATTGGGCACTGAAGCTTTCTTT.

The chain joins TRBV21-1 to TRBJ2-7; TRBD2, the D gene given by the table, was not confirmed from the DNA. TRBV21-1 is a listed pseudogene. The CDR3 is 17 amino acids. The CDR3 loop reads CASSKMRLAGGRYEQYV. CDR3 coding DNA: TGTGCCAGCAGCAAAATGAGGCTAGCGGGAGGCCGATACGAGCAGTACGTC.

This chain uses TRBV6-4 with TRBJ2-3, with 8 bases identical to TRBD1. CDR1 is MRHNA, CDR2 SNTAGT, per germline. The CDR3 totals 16 residues. With V trimmed by 3 bases and J by 6 bases, 11 bases remained unmatched. The CDR3 bases are TGTGCCAGCAGTGAAGAAGCGGCAGGGGGCAGGGATACGCAGTATTTT. The encoded protein is CASSEEAAGGRDTQYF.

The chain joins TRBV28 to TRBJ2-7, with D perhaps TRBD1 (6 bases). Trimming removed 5 bases at V and 4 bases at J, with 15 bases between. Germline assignment: CDR1 MDHEN and CDR2 SYDVKM. The CDR3 extends over 14 amino acids. The CDR3 here is CASSTPDRPYEQYV. The CDR3 region has the DNA TGTGCCAGCAGTACACCGGACAGACCGTACGAGCAGTACGTC.

The chain employs TRBV4-1 and TRBJ1-4, with D unclear. The CDR3 sequence is 16 residues long. Trimming shortened V by 3 bases and J by 3 bases, and 14 bases separated the two germline ends. The V gene's germline CDR1 is MGHRA and CDR2 YSYEKL. CDR3 coding DNA: TGCGCCAGCAGCCAGGATCCCGGGTCCTCTAATGAAAAACTGTTTTTT. The encoded protein is CASSQDPGSSNEKLFF.